The 27 T cell receptor beta chains listed next were all sequenced from one sample in a study of T cell repertoires in ileal Crohn's disease. Only in-frame clones appear in the TCRdb table, and some are missing; sequencing was by immunoSEQ multiplex PCR. This table has some 6,000 clones, around 96% appearing once. Specimen: ileal tissue. These receptors all come from an adult with Crohn's disease.

The CDR3 protein is CASSDFPVGDV. The CDR3 DNA follows: TGTGCCAGCAGTGACTTCCCGGTCGGAGACGTC. This chain links TRBV6-4 with TRBJ2-7; D is unresolved. The CDR3 is 11 amino acids. Germline V gives CDR1 MRHNA, CDR2 SNTAGT.

The CDR3 protein is CATSSRDISPTSEKLFF. In DNA, the CDR3 is TGTGCCACCAGCAGCCGGGACATATCCCCAACCAGTGAAAAACTGTTTTTT. The V gene is TRBV15, the J gene TRBJ1-4; tentatively, D is TRBD1 (6 bases). V lost 3 bases, J lost 7 bases, and 21 bases lay in between. CDR1 and CDR2 from the germline V gene are LNHNV and YYDKDF (reference sequence). The CDR3 has 17 amino acids.

The sample holds a few counts of this clone. V and J are TRBV7-2 and TRBJ1-5; a possible D gene is TRBD1 (6 bases). The V and J ends lost 5 bases and 4 bases respectively, with 18 bases between them. Germline CDR1 SGHTA, CDR2 FQGNSA. CDR3 length: 16 amino acids. The DNA for the CDR3 is TGTGCCAGCAGCAGCTCGAGGGGGTCAGGGAATCAGCCCCAGCATTTT. Amino acid sequence: CASSSSRGSGNQPQHF.

The chain has TRBV5-1 and TRBJ2-1; TRBD2 matches at 15 bases. Trimming at V came to 4 bases and at J to 4 bases, leaving 9 bases not matched to a gene. CDR3 length: 18 residues. Germline V gene sequence: CDR1 SGHRS, CDR2 YFSETQ. CDR3 protein: CASSPEGTSGGRYNEQFF. In DNA, the CDR3 is TGCGCCAGCAGCCCCGAGGGGACTAGCGGGGGGCGTTACAATGAGCAGTTCTTC.

The gene calls are TRBV27 and TRBJ1-6; TRBD1 agrees at 9 bases. This CDR3 has 14 amino acids. After removal of 6 bases from V and 9 bases from J, the junction contained 6 bases not matched to a gene. The germline gives CDR1 MNHEY, CDR2 SMNVEV (reference sequence). In DNA form, the CDR3 reads TGTGCCAGCAGCCCCGGGACAGGGCGTTCACCCCTCCACTTT. Translated, it gives CASSPGTGRSPLHF.

This CDR3 reads CAISDTDRANYEQYF. For the CDR3, the DNA is TGTGCCATCAGTGACACGGACAGGGCCAACTACGAGCAGTACTTC. The V gene is TRBV10-3, the J gene TRBJ2-7; the match to TRBD1 covers 8 bases. The length of the CDR3 is 15 residues. Trimming at V came to 3 bases and at J to 3 bases, leaving 7 bases not matched to a gene. Looked up from germline, CDR1 is ENHRY and CDR2 is SYGVKD.

This rearrangement joins TRBV7-2 to TRBJ2-3, with D perhaps matching TRBD2 (6 bases). V was cut by 4 bases and J by 4 bases, with 15 bases left in between. Germline V lookup: CDR1 SGHTA, CDR2 FQGNSA. The CDR3 has 15 amino acids. Here the CDR3 DNA reads TGTGCCAGCAGCTCCGGGGGTCCTATGGCAGATACGCAGTATTTT. This translates into CASSSGGPMADTQYF.

V is TRBV9 and J is TRBJ2-2, with D possibly matching TRBD1 (6 bases). The germline gives CDR1 SGDLS, CDR2 YYNGEE. Between the trimmed V and J ends, which lost 0 bases and 5 bases, there was a span of 11 bases. This CDR3 contains 15 residues. As DNA, the CDR3 is TGTGCCAGCAGCGTAGTGGCAGGGGAAACCGGGGAGCTGTTTTTT. Amino acids: CASSVVAGETGELFF.

This clone was seen just once. This sequence joins TRBV5-6 and TRBJ2-1; D is possibly TRBD2 (5 bases). This CDR3 is built from 14 residues. The germline gives CDR1 SGHDT, CDR2 YYEEEE. Trimming left V 4 bases short and J 7 bases short, with 15 bases between. CDR3 in amino acids: CASSGGVEPNEQFF. DNA for the CDR3: TGTGCCAGCAGCGGAGGAGTCGAACCTAATGAGCAGTTCTTC.

CDR3 in amino acids: CASSLGGEPTYNEQFF. The CDR3 region has the DNA TGTGCCAGCAGCTTAGGGGGGGAACCAACCTACAATGAGCAGTTCTTC. The V and J genes are TRBV7-2 and TRBJ2-1; D is perhaps TRBD2 (6 bases). Looked up from germline, CDR1 is SGHTA and CDR2 is FQGNSA. CDR3 length equals 16 residues. Trimming cost V 1 base and J 2 bases, with 12 bases left between them.

The chain has TRBV28 and TRBJ2-1; 12 positions agree with TRBD2. V dropped 3 bases and J dropped 10; count of bases not matched to a gene: 7. The CDR3 is 15 residues long. CDR1 MDHEN and CDR2 SYDVKM come from the germline V gene. The CDR3 reads CASSFGLAGSREQFF. CDR3 sequence (DNA): TGTGCCAGCAGTTTTGGACTAGCGGGGTCGCGGGAGCAGTTCTTC. Based on the CDR3 plus reference TRBV28 and TRBJ2-1, the full variable domain is DVKVTQSSRYLVKRTGEKVFLECVQDMDHENMFWYRQDPGLGLRLIYFSYDVKMKEKGDIPEGYSVSREKKERFSLILESASTNQTSMYLCASSFGLAGSREQFFGPGTRLTVL.

The chain employs TRBV5-4 and TRBJ1-2; the match to TRBD1 covers 9 bases. Trimming took 1 base from V and 3 from J; bases not matched to a gene: 10. Germline values: CDR1 SGHNT, CDR2 YYREEE (reference sequence). The CDR3 is 17 residues long. This CDR3 is CASSLTGGPFQHYGYTF. In DNA, the CDR3 is TGTGCCAGCAGCTTGACAGGGGGCCCGTTTCAACACTATGGCTACACCTTC.

The chain joins TRBV29-1 to TRBJ1-1, with a weak D call TRBD1 (6 bases). V lost 6 bases, J lost 1 base, and 15 bases lay in between. Germline CDR1 is SQVTM and CDR2 is ANQGSEA. The CDR3 has 14 amino acids. The CDR3 DNA sequence: TGCAGCGTGGGGGCCGGGGGGACGAACACTGAAGCTTTCTTT. Translated: CSVGAGGTNTEAFF.

The chain is built from TRBV6-1 and TRBJ1-3; D gene unclear. Trimming pared 3 bases from V and 5 bases from J, leaving 14 bases between. CDR1 and CDR2 (germline): MNHNS, SASEGT. The CDR3 length is 15 residues. The CDR3 here is CASSDPRPLRNTIYF. Written as DNA, the CDR3 is TGTGCCAGCAGTGACCCTCGCCCTCTACGAAACACCATATATTTT.

The CDR3 spells CASSFWSSYNEQFF. The CDR3 bases are TGTGCCAGCAGCTTCTGGAGCTCCTACAATGAGCAGTTCTTC. This chain connects TRBV5-5 to TRBJ2-1; no firm D call. With 2 bases removed from V and 0 bases from J, the gap between germline ends came to 6 bases. The CDR3 length is 14 residues. CDR1 SGHKS and CDR2 YYEKEE come from the germline V gene (reference sequence).

The gene calls are TRBV15 and TRBJ1-4; 9 positions match TRBD1. The V segment lost 5 bases and the J segment 8 bases; nucleotides outside the gene matches: 6. Looked up from germline, CDR1 is LNHNV and CDR2 is YYDKDF (reference sequence). The CDR3 contains 14 residues. The DNA of the CDR3 is TGTGCCACCAGCGGACAGGGGCCGTACGAAAAACTGTTTTTT. Translated: CATSGQGPYEKLFF.

CDR3 region: CASSRTSGTQETQYF. The CDR3 nucleotides read TGTGCCAGCAGCCGCACTAGCGGGACACAAGAGACCCAGTACTTC. The chain is built from TRBV7-3 and TRBJ2-5, with 10 bases fitting TRBD2. J was trimmed by 2 bases and V by 5 bases; bases with no gene match: 5. The CDR3 extends over 15 amino acids. Per the germline V gene, CDR1 is SGHTA and CDR2 is FQGTGA.

The chain uses TRBV7-8 and TRBJ2-1; 9 positions agree with TRBD2. The CDR3 extends over 16 amino acids. Per germline, CDR1 SGHVS and CDR2 FQNEAQ. Trimming cost V 3 bases and J 5 bases; bases outside gene matches: 8. DNA for the CDR3: TGTGCCAGCAGCTTCCGCAGCGGGGGGTCAAACAATGAGCAGTTCTTC. Protein product: CASSFRSGGSNNEQFF.

The genes are TRBV7-3 and TRBJ2-1; 8 bases are shared with TRBD2. Unmatched junction bases numbered 3, after V lost 5 bases and J lost 0 bases. This CDR3 region has 15 residues. Germline V CDR1 and CDR2: SGHTA, FQGTGA. The CDR3 loop is CASSQSGSSYNEQFF. DNA for the CDR3: TGTGCCAGCAGCCAGAGCGGGAGCTCCTACAATGAGCAGTTCTTC.

The J gene is TRBJ2-7, the V gene TRBV27; possibly TRBD1 for D (5 bases). Deletions cut 3 bases from V and 4 bases from J, with 10 bases between. The CDR3 extends over 13 amino acids. Germline CDR1 is MNHEY and CDR2 is SMNVEV (reference sequence). DNA of the CDR3: TGTGCCAGCAGTTTTCTCCCAGGGTACGAGCAGTACGTC. Protein: CASSFLPGYEQYV.

CDR3 sequence: CASSLAGNTIYF. CDR3 coding DNA: TGTGCCAGCAGCTTGGCCGGAAACACCATATATTTT. The rearrangement links TRBV7-9 to TRBJ1-3; no clear D gene. V was cut by 3 bases and J by 4 bases, with 4 bases left in between. The CDR3 has 12 residues. CDR1 and CDR2 from the germline V gene are SEHNR and FQNEAQ (reference sequence).

The rearrangement joins TRBV29-1 to TRBJ1-4; no reliable D call. The CDR3 consists of 13 residues. V was pared by 5 bases and J by 4 bases, with 11 bases between. Germline V CDR1 and CDR2: SQVTM, ANQGSEA. The CDR3 DNA is TGCAGCGTTCACCTAGGATATAATGAAAAACTGTTTTTT. Amino acids: CSVHLGYNEKLFF.

V and J are TRBV9 and TRBJ1-2; D uncertain. Trimming left V 3 bases short and J 7 bases short, with 19 bases between. In germline, CDR1 is SGDLS, CDR2 YYNGEE. CDR3 size: 15 residues. In nucleotides, the CDR3 is TGTGCCAGCAGCGCGGGTAATCCAGTCTTTGGTGGCTACACCTTC. The encoded protein is CASSAGNPVFGGYTF. Full variable domain (outside the CDR3, taken from reference TRBV9 and TRBJ1-2): DSGVTQTPKHLITATGQRVTLRCSPRSGDLSVYWYQQSLDQGLQFLIQYYNGEERAKGNILERFSAQQFPDLHSELNLSSLELGDSALYFCASSAGNPVFGGYTFGSGTRLTVV.

The chain combines TRBV15 with TRBJ2-3; 10 bases fit TRBD1. Germline assignment: CDR1 LNHNV and CDR2 YYDKDF (reference sequence). The CDR3 extends over 16 amino acids. J gave up 3 bases and V 1 base, and 4 bases lay outside the gene matches. CDR3: CATSRGRTGGTDTQYF. For the CDR3, the DNA is TGTGCCACCAGCAGAGGACGGACAGGGGGGACAGATACGCAGTATTTT.

This chain links TRBV18 with TRBJ2-7; the match to TRBD2 covers 9 bases. V lost 4 bases and J lost 2; bases outside the gene matches: 9. Germline-derived CDR1 and CDR2 are KGHSH and LQKENI. CDR3 length: 16 residues. Here the CDR3 reads CASSRWVAGATYEQYF. DNA for the CDR3: TGTGCCAGCTCACGCTGGGTAGCGGGGGCCACCTACGAGCAGTACTTC.

The rearrangement links TRBV5-1 to TRBJ1-2, with 10 bases identical to TRBD1. V shed 3 bases and J 0 bases; nucleotides not matched to a gene: 5. Looked up from germline, CDR1 is SGHRS and CDR2 is YFSETQ. This CDR3 is built from 16 residues. The CDR3 here is CASSSGQGQANYGYTF. The DNA for the CDR3 is TGCGCCAGCAGCTCGGGACAGGGGCAGGCTAACTATGGCTACACCTTC.

The rearrangement links TRBV28 to TRBJ2-1; 7 bases line up with TRBD2. The CDR3 contains 15 residues. J was trimmed by 4 bases and V by 7 bases; bases with no gene match: 10. CDR1 is MDHEN, CDR2 SYDVKM, per germline. The CDR3 spells CASNQAGLQYNEQFF. CDR3 DNA: TGTGCCAGCAACCAAGCGGGACTCCAATACAATGAGCAGTTCTTC.